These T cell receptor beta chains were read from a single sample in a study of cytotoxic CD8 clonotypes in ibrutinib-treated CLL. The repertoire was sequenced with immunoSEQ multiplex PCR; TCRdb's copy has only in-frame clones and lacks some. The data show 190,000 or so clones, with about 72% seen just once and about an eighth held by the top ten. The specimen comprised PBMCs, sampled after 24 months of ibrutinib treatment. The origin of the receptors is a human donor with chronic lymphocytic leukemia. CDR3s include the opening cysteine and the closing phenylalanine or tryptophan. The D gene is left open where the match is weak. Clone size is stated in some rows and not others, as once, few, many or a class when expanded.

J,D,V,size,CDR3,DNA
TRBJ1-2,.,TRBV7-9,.,CASSTPSIHYGYTF,TGTGCCAGCAGCACCCCTTCGATCCACTATGGCTACACCTTC
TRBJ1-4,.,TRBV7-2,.,CASSLVSGGLFF,TGTGCCAGCAGCTTAGTTTCCGGTGGACTGTTTTTT
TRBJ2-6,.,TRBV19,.,CASSKNGGSGANVLTF,TGTGCCAGTAGTAAAAACGGAGGTTCTGGGGCCAACGTCCTGACTTTC
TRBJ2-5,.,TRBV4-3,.,CASSQDRGTTQYF,TGCGCCAGCAGCCAAGATCGAGGGACAACCCAGTACTTC
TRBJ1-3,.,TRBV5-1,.,CASSLWGSGNTIYF,TGCGCCAGCAGCTTGTGGGGCTCTGGAAACACCATATATTTT
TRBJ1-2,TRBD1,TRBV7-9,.,CASSPGQGGYGYTF,TGTGCCAGCAGCCCCGGACAGGGCGGCTATGGCTACACCTTC
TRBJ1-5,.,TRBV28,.,CASSRDYSNQPQHF,TGTGCCAGCAGCCGTGATTATAGCAATCAGCCCCAGCATTTT
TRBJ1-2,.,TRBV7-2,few,CASSLDNVNGYTF,TGTGCCAGCAGCTTGGACAATGTTAATGGCTACACCTTC
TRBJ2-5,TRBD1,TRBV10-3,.,CAIRRQGAGETQYF,TGTGCCATCAGGAGACAGGGGGCAGGGGAGACCCAGTACTTC
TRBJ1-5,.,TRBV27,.,CASSQRARAQPQHF,TGTGCCAGCAGTCAACGAGCCAGAGCTCAGCCCCAGCATTTT
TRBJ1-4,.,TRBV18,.,CASSPRVAGVREKLFF,TGTGCCAGCTCACCACGCGTGGCAGGGGTACGTGAAAAACTGTTTTTT